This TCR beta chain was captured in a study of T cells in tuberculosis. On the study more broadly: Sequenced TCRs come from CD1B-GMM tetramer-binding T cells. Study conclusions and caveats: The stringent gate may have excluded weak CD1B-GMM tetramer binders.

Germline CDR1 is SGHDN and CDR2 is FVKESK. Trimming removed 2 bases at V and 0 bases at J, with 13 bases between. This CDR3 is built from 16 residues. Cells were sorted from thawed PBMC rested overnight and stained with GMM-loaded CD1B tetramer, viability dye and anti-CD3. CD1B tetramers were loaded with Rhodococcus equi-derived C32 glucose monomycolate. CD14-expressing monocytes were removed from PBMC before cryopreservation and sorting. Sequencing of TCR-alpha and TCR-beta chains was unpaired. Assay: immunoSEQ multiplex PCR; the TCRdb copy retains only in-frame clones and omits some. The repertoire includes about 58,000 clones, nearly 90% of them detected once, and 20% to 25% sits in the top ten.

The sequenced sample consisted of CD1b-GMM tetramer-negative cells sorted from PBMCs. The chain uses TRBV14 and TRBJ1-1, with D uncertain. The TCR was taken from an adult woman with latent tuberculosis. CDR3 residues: CASSQFQSLLNTEAFF. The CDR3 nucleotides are TGTGCCAGCAGCCAATTTCAGTCCTTACTGAACACTGAAGCTTTCTTT.